This entry lists 3 T cell receptor beta chains sequenced from one sample in a study of cytomegalovirus exposure and HLA in healthy donors. Researchers ran the PCR with 60 Vbeta and 13 Jbeta primers. The protocol was immunoSEQ multiplex PCR, while the TCRdb copy is restricted to in-frame clones and leaves out a portion. This table holds approximately 150,000 clones, about 84% found once. The sequenced sample consisted of PBMCs. These receptors all stem from a man in his late teens or twenties in good health and CMV-seronegative.

The CDR3 DNA reads as TGTGCCAGCACCCCCCGAGCAGGGACAGATACGCAGTATTTT. It yields the protein CASTPRAGTDTQYF. J is TRBJ2-3 and V is TRBV7-2; D is perhaps TRBD1 (5 bases). The CDR3 spans 14 residues. Germline CDR1 is SGHTA and CDR2 is FQGNSA. The V and J ends lost 7 bases and 3 bases respectively, with 14 bases between them.

In its sample, this clone was seen once. Here the CDR3 DNA reads TGTGCCAGCAGCTTAGCAGGGGGCTCAGAAGCTTTCTTT. Translation gives CASSLAGGSEAFF. The rearrangement joins TRBV7-2 to TRBJ1-1; 7 bases match TRBD1. The CDR3 is made up of 13 amino acids. In germline, CDR1 is SGHTA, CDR2 FQGNSA. V was clipped by 0 bases and J by 8 bases; unmatched bases: 3.

The chain carries TRBV2 and TRBJ2-3, with 10 bases that match TRBD2. CDR3 size: 16 residues. Trimming took 7 bases from V and 2 from J; bases not matched to a gene: 9. Per the germline V gene, CDR1 is SNHLY and CDR2 is FYNNEI. CDR3 loop: CASMLERGGLTDTQYF. In nucleotides, the CDR3 is TGTGCCAGCATGCTAGAGCGGGGGGGTCTCACAGATACGCAGTATTTT.